Listed here are 4 T cell receptor beta chains from one sample, sequenced in a study of monozygotic twins with inflammatory bowel disease. TCRdb reanalyzed the 5' RACE reads and collapses them to one entry per CDR3 protein, without DNA. This repertoire includes 210,000 or so distinct CDR3 sequences. Sequenced: blood. The source of these receptors is a human donor with ulcerative colitis or Crohn's disease, or a healthy co-twin of an affected twin (not recorded which).

The V and J genes are TRBV20-1 and TRBJ1-1; the D call of TRBD1 rests on TCRdb alone, since no DNA is present to check it. The CDR3 consists of 15 residues. Per the germline V gene, CDR1 is DFQATT and CDR2 is SNEGSKA (reference sequence). This CDR3 reads CSARHGGQGGTEAFF.

The chain carries TRBV7-2 and TRBJ2-1. This CDR3 is 15 amino acids long. Germline V gives CDR1 SGHTA, CDR2 FQGNSA. The CDR3 loop reads CASSLDGAYYNEQFF.

The chain employs TRBV6-5 and TRBJ2-1; absent DNA, TCRdb's TRBD1 call cannot be checked. CDR1 MNHEY and CDR2 SVGAGI come from the germline V gene. CDR3 length: 15 amino acids. This CDR3 is CASSYDRPSYNEQFF.

The chain uses TRBV2 and TRBJ2-7; checking the TCRdb D call of TRBD2 is not possible without DNA. Germline CDR1 reads SNHLY; CDR2 reads FYNNEI. This CDR3 is built from 13 residues. CDR3 amino acids: CASRTGTGYEQYF.